The sequence of this T cell receptor (beta chain) was determined in a study of shared clonotypes between healthy human individuals. The CDR3 has 12 amino acids. V lost 5 bases and J lost 4; bases outside the gene matches: 2. Germline CDR1 is MNHEY and CDR2 is SVGAGI. The donors were adults (healthy and HIV-negative) with no recent acute infections or vaccinations. TCRdb's table, derived via immunoSEQ multiplex PCR, lists solely in-frame clones and lacks some. The sample carries around 750,000 clones, about 74% recorded once. Turning to this clone: Other DNA sequences within the sample encode an identical CDR3.

The receptor was derived from a woman aged 30 to 39 in good health. V and J are TRBV6-5 and TRBJ2-7; TRBD2 matches at 7 bases. The sequencing input was memory CD4+ T cells sorted from blood. The sample's subset: CD45RA-negative fraction. DNA for the CDR3: TGTGCCAGCAGTCCCGGGGGGTACGAGCAGTACTTC. As protein: CASSPGGYEQYF.